These 22 T cell receptor beta chains were sequenced from one sample in a study of T cells in Graves' hyperthyroidism and ophthalmopathy. From RNA transcripts, TCR beta CDR3 regions were amplified. During a first-round RT-PCR of the TCR CDR3, the HTBI primer set was used. TCRdb ran MiXCR on the multiplex PCR reads and lists one entry per CDR3 protein. The sample holds 200,000 to 250,000 distinct CDR3 sequences, about 15% seen once. Sequenced material: blood. Every receptor here comes from a man aged 45-65 years with Graves' hyperthyroidism.

This clonotype has only a few counts. This rearrangement joins TRBV19 to TRBJ2-3; no firm D call. CDR3 length equals 15 residues. The V end lost 4 bases, the J end lost 4 bases, and 15 bases lay between the germline ends. Per germline, CDR1 LNHDA and CDR2 SQIVND (reference sequence). CDR3 DNA sequence: TGTGCCAGTAGTAGTTACTCGGTGGTTTCAGATACGCAGTATTTT. Translating gives CASSSYSVVSDTQYF.

This clonotype was found many times. V is TRBV6-1 and J is TRBJ2-7; weak D call: TRBD2 (6 bases). Trimming removed 1 base from V and 2 bases from J, with 12 bases in between. There are 15 residues in the CDR3. Germline CDR1 reads MNHNS; CDR2 reads SASEGT. The CDR3 DNA follows: TGTGCCAGCAGTGAAGGCGGGGACGGAACCTACGAGCAGTACTTC. This gives the protein CASSEGGDGTYEQYF.

Only a few counts were recorded for this clonotype. The genes are TRBV2 and TRBJ2-3; tentatively, D is TRBD1 (5 bases). CDR3 length: 17 amino acids. Trimming took 3 bases from V and 2 from J, leaving 18 bases between them. Germline V gene lookup returns CDR1 SNHLY and CDR2 FYNNEI. CDR3 protein: CASSDLGAARATDTQYF. The CDR3 nucleotides read TGTGCCAGCAGTGACCTTGGGGCCGCTAGGGCCACAGATACGCAGTATTTT.

This clonotype was counted ten times or more. The rearrangement joins TRBV24-1 to TRBJ1-2; a possible D gene is TRBD1 (5 bases). This CDR3 comprises 16 residues. CDR1 is KGHDR, CDR2 SFDVKD, per germline. V lost 3 bases to trimming and J lost 4 bases, with 17 bases between them. The CDR3 loop reads CATSDGTEELVYGYTF. The CDR3 DNA sequence: TGTGCCACCAGTGATGGGACGGAGGAGCTGGTCTATGGCTACACCTTC.

This clonotype was recorded at least ten times. A read error may account for a junction end that differs from germline. The CDR3 region has the DNA TGCAGCGTCGAAGAAGACGGATCAAGCTCCTACGAGCAGTACTTC. Its translation is CSVEEDGSSSYEQYF. J is TRBJ2-7 and V is TRBV29-1, with D uncertain. The CDR3 is 15 amino acids. Germline CDR1 and CDR2: SQVTM and ANQGSEA.

The J gene is TRBJ2-7, the V gene TRBV10-3, with D possibly called TRBD1 or TRBD2 (6 bases each). Germline lookup yields CDR1 ENHRY and CDR2 SYGVKD. Deletions cut 6 bases from V and 1 base from J, with 16 bases between. The CDR3 totals 15 residues. The CDR3 loop reads CAISPGEVKSYEQYF. The CDR3 nucleotides read TGTGCCATCAGCCCAGGGGAGGTGAAATCCTACGAGCAGTACTTC.

This clonotype was counted only a few times. The J gene is TRBJ1-2, the V gene TRBV29-1, with 9 nucleotides matching TRBD1. CDR3 length: 14 amino acids. Germline V CDR1 and CDR2: SQVTM, ANQGSEA. The trim removed 7 bases at V and 4 bases at J, leaving 10 bases unmatched. CDR3 DNA: TGCAGCGGTGGGGGGACAGGGTTTGGCTATGGCTACACCTTC. Amino acids: CSGGGTGFGYGYTF.

As for this clonotype: This could be a read error, since a much larger clone is one nucleotide away. The V and J genes are TRBV18 and TRBJ2-5, with 7 positions matching TRBD2. Trimming cost V 0 bases and J 1 base; bases outside gene matches: 5. The germline V gene encodes CDR1 KGHSH and CDR2 LQKENI. The length of the CDR3 is 16 residues. CDR3 in amino acids: CASSPPRGLIQETQYF. The CDR3 DNA reads as TGTGCCAGCTCACCACCGAGGGGACTAATCCAAGAGACCCAGTACTTC.

The V gene is TRBV28, the J gene TRBJ1-2; 8 nucleotides line up with TRBD1. The CDR3 runs to 12 residues. V lost 7 bases to trimming and J lost 9 bases; unmatched junction nucleotides: 7. Germline CDR1 is MDHEN and CDR2 is SYDVKM. CDR3 coding DNA: TGTGCCAGCACTGGACAGGGAAGAAGCTACACCTTC. It specifies CASTGQGRSYTF.

In its sample, this clonotype was seen a few times. The chain has TRBV29-1 and TRBJ2-1; TRBD2 is a possible D gene (6 bases). V dropped 4 bases and J dropped 8 bases, with 6 bases sitting between them. Germline V lookup: CDR1 SQVTM, CDR2 ANQGSEA. This CDR3 contains 10 residues. The DNA of the CDR3 is TGCAGCGTTGCGGGAGATGAGCAGTTCTTC. It translates to CSVAGDEQFF.

The chain combines TRBV5-1 with TRBJ2-1; the D is unclear. CDR1 and CDR2 (germline): SGHRS, YFSETQ. The CDR3 sequence is 12 residues long. The V end was cut by 5 bases, the J end by 5 bases, with 8 bases between. The CDR3 loop is CASRAEHNEQFF. The CDR3 nucleotides read TGCGCCAGCAGGGCGGAGCACAATGAGCAGTTCTTC.

This clonotype was recorded many times. The gene calls are TRBV3-1 and TRBJ2-1; 8 positions match TRBD2. Trimming took 4 bases from V and 6 from J; bases not matched to a gene: 5. The CDR3 covers 14 residues. Germline V gene lookup returns CDR1 LGHDT and CDR2 YNNKEL (reference sequence). CDR3 protein: CASSPTRGGNEQFF. CDR3 coding DNA: TGTGCCAGCAGCCCCACTCGGGGGGGCAATGAGCAGTTCTTC.

This clonotype was recorded at least ten times. The chain carries TRBV30 and TRBJ1-5, with a tentative D call TRBD1 (5 bases). The CDR3 runs to 13 residues. Trimming took off 5 bases at V and 8 bases at J, with 16 bases between the two ends. Germline V CDR1 and CDR2: GTSNPN, SVGIG (reference sequence). Here the CDR3 DNA reads TGTGCCTGGTCCCAGGGTCCAAGAGAGCCCCAGCATTTT. Protein sequence: CAWSQGPREPQHF.

This clonotype came up many times. This chain joins TRBV28 and TRBJ1-3, with 8 bases identical to TRBD1. Germline V lookup: CDR1 MDHEN, CDR2 SYDVKM. The CDR3 covers 17 residues. J was trimmed by 1 base and V by 3 bases; bases with no gene match: 8. The chain's CDR3 is CASSLGDRITSGNTIYF. In DNA form, the CDR3 reads TGTGCCAGCAGTTTGGGGGACAGGATAACGTCTGGAAACACCATATATTTT.

In its sample, this clonotype was seen a few times. The chain couples TRBV9 to TRBJ2-5; the match to TRBD2 covers 12 bases. There are 17 residues in the CDR3. CDR1 is SGDLS, CDR2 YYNGEE, per germline. V was clipped by 0 bases and J by 1 base; unmatched bases: 4. The CDR3: CASSVAGTSGFQETQYF. The DNA of the CDR3 is TGTGCCAGCAGCGTAGCCGGGACTAGCGGGTTCCAAGAGACCCAGTACTTC.

The chain recombines TRBV9 with TRBJ1-1; D possibly corresponds to TRBD1 (6 bases). Germline-derived CDR1 and CDR2 are SGDLS and YYNGEE. The length of the CDR3 is 15 residues. V was pared by 2 bases and J by 6 bases, with 17 bases between. The CDR3 protein is CASSVYGGRGAEAFF. In DNA, the CDR3 is TGTGCCAGCAGCGTTTACGGGGGGCGCGGGGCTGAAGCTTTCTTT.

The genes are TRBV7-9 and TRBJ2-2; D might be TRBD1 (5 bases). This CDR3 is built from 16 residues. Deletions cut 1 base from V and 2 bases from J, with 11 bases between. The V gene's germline CDR1 is SEHNR and CDR2 FQNEAQ (reference sequence). The CDR3 sequence is CASSLEGSLNTGELFF. The CDR3 DNA reads as TGTGCCAGCAGCTTAGAGGGGTCTCTTAACACCGGGGAGCTGTTTTTT.

This clonotype was seen many times. This rearrangement joins TRBV5-1 to TRBJ2-7; 7 nucleotides agree with TRBD1. This CDR3 has 14 amino acids. Germline V gene lookup returns CDR1 SGHRS and CDR2 YFSETQ. With V trimmed by 6 bases and J by 1 base, 7 bases remained unmatched. Written as DNA, the CDR3 is TGCGCCAGCAACGACAGGGACCCTTCCTACGAGCAGTACTTC. It specifies CASNDRDPSYEQYF. Complete variable domain (other parts from reference TRBV5-1 and TRBJ2-7): KAGVTQTPRYLIKTRGQQVTLSCSPISGHRSVSWYQQTPGQGLQFLFEYFSETQRNKGNFPGRFSGRQFSNSRSEMNVSTLELGDSALYLCASNDRDPSYEQYFGPGTRLTVT.

In this sample, this clonotype turned up a few times. In DNA form, the CDR3 reads TGCGCCAGCAGCCAAACTCCGACTAACTATGGCTACACCTTC. Translated: CASSQTPTNYGYTF. The rearrangement joins TRBV4-3 to TRBJ1-2; D is unresolved. The germline CDR1 and CDR2 sequences are LGHNA and YSLEER. V was shortened by 2 bases and J by 0 bases, with 7 bases between the two germline ends. The CDR3 consists of 14 residues.

This clonotype has a count of ten or more. This chain links TRBV14 with TRBJ2-4; perhaps TRBD1 as D (5 bases). Germline V lookup: CDR1 SGHDN, CDR2 FVKESK. The CDR3 has 14 residues. The ends were cut back, 1 base at V and 7 bases at J, with 11 bases in the middle. In nucleotides, the CDR3 is TGTGCCAGCAGCCAAGGGACACGGATGAACATTCAGTACTTC. This translates into CASSQGTRMNIQYF.

This clonotype occurred many times. The rearrangement uses TRBV5-1 and TRBJ2-2; tentative D call: TRBD2 (5 bases). CDR1 and CDR2 from the germline V gene are SGHRS and YFSETQ. The CDR3 runs 15 residues. V lost 4 bases to trimming and J lost 6 bases, with 16 bases between them. The CDR3 spells CASSPTDWISGELFF. DNA of the CDR3: TGCGCCAGCAGCCCGACGGACTGGATCTCCGGGGAGCTGTTTTTT.

This clonotype was recorded at least ten times. The chain employs TRBV28 and TRBJ2-7; a weak D match, TRBD1 (6 bases). This CDR3 has 17 residues. Trimming took off 5 bases at V and 2 bases at J, with 22 bases between the two ends. Germline assignment: CDR1 MDHEN and CDR2 SYDVKM. The CDR3 nucleotides are TGTGCCAGCAGTCCCTCCCTACAGATCAGGGGAACCTACGAGCAGTACTTC. This translates into CASSPSLQIRGTYEQYF.